The present entry profiles one T cell receptor (beta chain) with its context. Its antigen is not known. A patient was excluded if there was uncontrolled infection, other autoimmune disease, pregnancy or lactation. These data originate in a study of T cells in Graves' hyperthyroidism and ophthalmopathy. Regarding the study as a whole: By a 13 V-J model, ophthalmopathy was set apart from stable hyperthyroidism.

This CDR3 contains 15 residues. V was clipped by 5 bases and J by 4 bases; unmatched bases: 9. Germline values: CDR1 SGHTA, CDR2 FQGTGA. What was amplified from RNA transcripts were TCR beta CDR3 regions. First-round RT-PCR of the TCR CDR3 relied on the HTBI primer set. One entry per CDR3 protein, called by TCRdb with MiXCR from the multiplex PCR reads. The sample records approximately 640,000 distinct CDR3 sequences, 45% being singletons. This TCR was sampled from an adult man with Graves' disease, either hyperthyroidism or ophthalmopathy (not recorded which). The sample comprised peripheral blood or thyroid tissue (not recorded which). The rearrangement joins TRBV7-3 to TRBJ2-7, with 9 positions matching TRBD2. CDR3 sequence: CASSHRASGTYEQYF. CDR3 nucleotides: TGTGCCAGCAGCCACCGGGCTAGCGGGACTTACGAGCAGTACTTC.